This is a list of T cell receptor beta chains from one sample in a study of blood T cell repertoires in COVID-19. Here immunoSEQ multiplex PCR was the method, and the copy in TCRdb shows in-frame clones only, minus some. This table holds about 460,000 clones, about 85% found once. The sequencing sample was made of PBMCs or T cells enriched from blood (not recorded which). These receptors all stem from a woman in her fifties or sixties who had recovered from COVID-19. The CDR3 runs from the conserved cysteine through the conserved F or W. A D gene is named only where the DNA matches it firmly. Clone sizes are given selectively: once, few, many, or a class where the clone is expanded.

abundance	d_gene	v_gene	j_gene	CDR3nt	CDR3aa
.	TRBD1	TRBV28	TRBJ1-3	TGTGCCAGCAGTTCCAGGGGGCATGGAGGAAACACCATATATTTT	CASSSRGHGGNTIYF
.	TRBD1	TRBV7-9	TRBJ1-4	TGTGCCAGCAGCCAACCGGGACAGAGGGGAAACGAAAAACTGTTTTTT	CASSQPGQRGNEKLFF
.	.	TRBV21-1	TRBJ1-3	TGTGCCAGCAGCAAAGGAACGAAATTAAGAGGTGGAAACACCATATATTTT	CASSKGTKLRGGNTIYF
.	.	TRBV27	TRBJ1-5	TGTGCCAGCAGTTCTTGGGGGGACCAGACCCAGCATTTT	CASSSWGDQTQHF
.	.	TRBV5-1	TRBJ1-2	TGCGCCAGCAGCTTGGAAGGGGCCGCCGCTAACTATGGCTACACCTTC	CASSLEGAAANYGYTF
.	.	TRBV11-2	TRBJ2-3	TGTGCCAGCAGCTTAGCTTTGACACTCCTTTTGGATACGCAGTATTTT	CASSLALTLLLDTQYF
.	.	TRBV7-9	TRBJ1-4	TGTGCCAGCAGCTTTCAGGTGCTTGGGGAAAAACTGTTTTTT	CASSFQVLGEKLFF
.	.	TRBV7-9	TRBJ2-7	TGTGCCAGCAGCCCACCGACCTTACAGGGCCCCTACGAGCAGTACTTC	CASSPPTLQGPYEQYF
.	.	TRBV2	TRBJ2-1	TGTGCCAGCAGTGAAGACGGGTATAAGCAGTTCTTC	CASSEDGYKQFF
.	.	TRBV5-8	TRBJ2-3	TGTGCCAGCACCCCGGGACACCTCACAGATACGCAGTATTTT	CASTPGHLTDTQYF
.	.	TRBV10-2	TRBJ2-1	TGCGCCAGCAGCCGGGACTCCTACAATGAGCAGTTCTTC	CASSRDSYNEQFF
.	.	TRBV2	TRBJ1-5	TGTGCCAGCAGGAAGGGGGTGGGCAATCAGCCCCAGCATTTT	CASRKGVGNQPQHF
.	.	TRBV27	TRBJ1-2	TGTGCCAGCGCCTTGGGGCGGAACTATGGCTACACCTTC	CASALGRNYGYTF
.	.	TRBV27	TRBJ2-1	TGTGCCAGCGGGGTTTTTGGGACACCTTACAATGAGCAGTTCTTC	CASGVFGTPYNEQFF
.	.	TRBV19	TRBJ1-1	TGTGCCAGTACCTATGGGAACACTGAAGCTTTCTTT	CASTYGNTEAFF
few	.	TRBV5-1	TRBJ1-2	TGCGCCAGCAGCCCGGGATACCTCTATGGCTACACCTTC	CASSPGYLYGYTF
.	TRBD1	TRBV27	TRBJ1-2	TGTGCCAGCAGTTCTGGACAGGGGTCCTATGGCTACACCTTC	CASSSGQGSYGYTF
.	TRBD1	TRBV13	TRBJ1-1	TGTGCCAGCAGCCCCTGGACAGGGCCGAACACTGAAGCTTTCTTT	CASSPWTGPNTEAFF
.	.	TRBV14	TRBJ1-2	TGTGCCAGCAGCCAAGACCTGGGGCATGGCTACACCTTC	CASSQDLGHGYTF
.	.	TRBV6-5	TRBJ1-2	TGTGCCAGCAGTCCCCAGTTTTCAGGCCATTATGGCTACACCTTC	CASSPQFSGHYGYTF
.	TRBD2	TRBV4-2	TRBJ2-7	TGTGCCAGCAGCCAAGACCTAGCGGGGGCCCCCTACGAGCAGTACTTC	CASSQDLAGAPYEQYF
.	.	TRBV19	TRBJ2-3	TGTGCCAGTAGGCCAGGTGGGAGCACAGATACGCAGTATTTT	CASRPGGSTDTQYF
once	.	TRBV12-3/TRBV12-4	TRBJ1-6	TGTGCCAGCAGCCGGTATAATTCACCCCTCCACTTT	CASSRYNSPLHF
.	.	TRBV25-1	TRBJ2-7	TGTGCCAGCAGAGAGACAGGCCGGTACGAGCAGTACTTC	CASRETGRYEQYF
few	.	TRBV9	TRBJ2-7	TGTGCCAGCAGCGTAGGGGACTCGAGCTCCTACGAGCAGTACTTC	CASSVGDSSSYEQYF
.	TRBD1	TRBV7-8	TRBJ1-2	TGTGCCAGCAGCTTAGTCTTGGACAGGCCCTATGGCTACACCTTC	CASSLVLDRPYGYTF
.	TRBD2	TRBV2	TRBJ2-5	TGTGCCAGCAGTCCTGGGACTAGCGGGGGGTCAGAGACCCAGTACTTC	CASSPGTSGGSETQYF
.	TRBD1	TRBV30	TRBJ1-1	TGTGCCTGGACGGGACAGCCGAACACTGAAGCTTTCTTT	CAWTGQPNTEAFF
.	.	TRBV28	TRBJ1-6	TGTGCCAGCAGTTGGGACACAAATGGCGGTAATTCACCCCTCCACTTT	CASSWDTNGGNSPLHF
.	.	TRBV6-5	TRBJ1-5	TGTGCCAGCAGTTACTCAGGAGTGGGCAATCAGCCCCAGCATTTT	CASSYSGVGNQPQHF
.	.	TRBV5-1	TRBJ2-7	TGCGCCAGCAGCTTGGCTCAGGGCCACTCCTACGAGCAGTACTTC	CASSLAQGHSYEQYF
.	TRBD2	TRBV4-2	TRBJ2-5	TGTGCCAGCAGCCAAGATTCGGCGGGGGGCCACACGAGGACCCAGTACTTC	CASSQDSAGGHTRTQYF
.	TRBD1	TRBV5-1	TRBJ1-3	TGCGCCAGCAGCTGGGACAGCGCAGATTCTTACTCTGGAAACACCATATATTTT	CASSWDSADSYSGNTIYF
.	.	TRBV19	TRBJ1-2	TGTGCCAGTAGTATGGCCAGCCAGGGGCTTTATGGCTACACCTTC	CASSMASQGLYGYTF
.	TRBD2	TRBV6-1	TRBJ2-1	TGTGCCAGCAGTGAATCAGCGGGGGGCTACTCCTACAATGAGCAGTTCTTC	CASSESAGGYSYNEQFF
.	.	TRBV10-2	TRBJ2-5	TGCGCCAGCACCCCCAGGGGTGGAGAGACCCAGTACTTC	CASTPRGGETQYF
.	.	TRBV5-6	TRBJ2-5	TGTGCCAGCAGCTCCGCACTGGCCCGGGAGCAAGAGACCCAGTACTTC	CASSSALAREQETQYF
.	.	TRBV19	TRBJ2-2	TGTGCCAGTAGTTCAGGGGCATTATACACCGGGGAGCTGTTTTTT	CASSSGALYTGELFF
.	TRBD2	TRBV18	TRBJ2-3	TGTGCCAGCTCCCTAGGCGCTAGCGGGGGTCGGACAGATACGCAGTATTTT	CASSLGASGGRTDTQYF
.	.	TRBV6-2/TRBV6-3	TRBJ2-6	TGTGCCAGCAGTTTCCAGGGTTCTACATCCGGGGCCAACGTCCTGACTTTC	CASSFQGSTSGANVLTF
.	.	TRBV5-1	TRBJ2-2	TGCGCCAGCAGCTTGGACAGCCCGAACACCGGGGAGCTGTTTTTT	CASSLDSPNTGELFF
.	.	TRBV5-1	TRBJ2-1	TGCGCCAGCAGCCATCAGGGAACGGATGAGCAGTTCTTC	CASSHQGTDEQFF
.	.	TRBV7-9	TRBJ1-6	TGTGCCAGCAGCCCCGGGGACACAATTCCCAGCTCCTATAATTCACCCCTCCACTTT	CASSPGDTIPSSYNSPLHF
.	TRBD1	TRBV11-2	TRBJ1-3	TGTGCCAGCAGCTTAAACCGGGACAGGGGAAACACCATATATTTT	CASSLNRDRGNTIYF
.	TRBD1	TRBV2	TRBJ2-5	TGTGCCAGCAGTGAAAACAGGGGAGAGACCCAGTACTTC	CASSENRGETQYF
.	TRBD2	TRBV7-2	TRBJ2-3	TGTGCCAGCAGCTTCCGCGGGGGGGCTGACACAGATACGCAGTATTTT	CASSFRGGADTDTQYF
.	TRBD1	TRBV6-5	TRBJ1-2	TGTGCCAGCAGTCCTTATATGACAGGGGAATATGGCTACACCTTC	CASSPYMTGEYGYTF
.	.	TRBV5-4	TRBJ1-1	TGTGCCAGCAGCCGAAACAGGGACACTGAAGCTTTCTTT	CASSRNRDTEAFF
.	TRBD2	TRBV5-1	TRBJ2-5	TGCGCCAGCAGCTTCATAGCGGGGGGGTTGAAGACCCAGTACTTC	CASSFIAGGLKTQYF
once	TRBD1	TRBV10-3	TRBJ1-1	TGTGCCATCTTACAGACAGGGACCACTGAAGCTTTCTTT	CAILQTGTTEAFF
.	.	TRBV6-4	TRBJ1-5	TGTGCCAGCAGTGAGGGGGGGATCGGGACCCAGCATTTT	CASSEGGIGTQHF
.	.	TRBV21-1	TRBJ1-4	TGTGCCAGCAGAACCAGCCGGGGAAAAAATGAAAAACTGTTTTTT	CASRTSRGKNEKLFF
.	TRBD2	TRBV13	TRBJ2-3	TGTGCCAGCAGCCTGGCTAGCGGGGGACGCACAGATACGCAGTATTTT	CASSLASGGRTDTQYF